These 27 T cell receptor beta chains originate from one sample sequenced in a study of identical twins. Via MiXCR, TCRdb re-called the 5' RACE reads, giving one row per CDR3 protein. The sample shows roughly 220,000 distinct CDR3 sequences, approximately 5.9% of them seen only once. The data also belong to a second study, concerning T cells expressing NK-cell markers.

Sequencing used CD8+ T cells sorted from blood. These receptors were obtained from a woman between 18 and 29 years old in good health.

In this sample, this clonotype turned up a few times. An end of the junction differs from the germline gene, which may be a read error. V and J are TRBV9 and TRBJ2-1; D uncertain. The CDR3 consists of 9 residues. CDR1 SGDLS and CDR2 YYNGEE come from the germline V gene. In DNA form, the CDR3 reads TGTGCCAGCAGCGTCCCTCCGACCTTC. Protein product: CASSVPPTF.

This clonotype showed up just a few times. The J gene is TRBJ2-7, the V gene TRBV12-3 or TRBV12-4, with 7 bases aligning to TRBD1. Trimming took 6 bases from V and 4 from J; bases not matched to a gene: 15. The CDR3 contains 16 residues. CDR3 sequence: CASSLRRQGITYEQYF. The CDR3, as DNA: TGTGCCAGCAGCCTAAGACGACAGGGTATAACGTACGAGCAGTACTTC.

The CDR3 nucleotides read TGTGCCAGCACTAGGGGGGGGGCTAACGAGCAGTACTTC. Its protein product is CASTRGGANEQYF. The chain has TRBV7-9 and TRBJ2-7; D may be TRBD2 (7 bases). The germline gives CDR1 SEHNR, CDR2 FQNEAQ (reference sequence). V dropped 7 bases and J dropped 5 bases, with 15 bases sitting between them. The CDR3 has 13 residues.

This chain links TRBV7-3 with TRBJ2-3; D gene unclear. V shed 2 bases and J shed 3 bases, with 9 bases lying between them. The CDR3 sequence is 14 residues long. The germline gives CDR1 SGHTA, CDR2 FQGTGA. Here the CDR3 DNA reads TGTGCCAGCAGCTTACAGGCTGGTACAGATACGCAGTATTTT. Protein sequence: CASSLQAGTDTQYF.

There are a few counts of this clonotype. The chain is built from TRBV7-2 and TRBJ2-5; D unclear. The length of the CDR3 is 12 residues. The germline V and J ends were trimmed by 4 bases and 3 bases, with 6 bases remaining between them. CDR1 SGHTA and CDR2 FQGNSA come from the germline V gene. The CDR3 region has the DNA TGTGCCAGCAGCTCGACTGAAGAGACCCAGTACTTC. This translates into CASSSTEETQYF.

This clonotype was counted a few times. The J gene is TRBJ2-5, the V gene TRBV5-4, with 9 bases matching TRBD2. CDR3 length equals 16 residues. V dropped 0 bases and J dropped 2; count of bases not matched to a gene: 5. Germline loops: CDR1 SGHNT, CDR2 YYREEE (reference sequence). The CDR3 coding sequence is TGTGCCAGCAGCTTGGCACTAGCGGGCGTTCAAGAGACCCAGTACTTC. It specifies CASSLALAGVQETQYF.

The chain has TRBV2 and TRBJ1-5; weak D call: TRBD1 (5 bases). The V gene's germline CDR1 is SNHLY and CDR2 FYNNEI. Deletions cut 6 bases from V and 1 base from J, with 10 bases between. This CDR3 is 14 amino acids long. This chain's CDR3 is CASRYGGSNQPQHF. DNA for the CDR3: TGTGCCAGCAGATACGGGGGAAGCAATCAGCCCCAGCATTTT.

This clonotype was detected ten times or more. CDR3 amino acids: CASSSGGGQGGETQYF. The CDR3 nucleotides read TGTGCCAGCAGCTCCGGAGGGGGGCAGGGGGGGGAGACCCAGTACTTC. This sequence joins TRBV11-2 and TRBJ2-5, with D possibly called TRBD1 or TRBD2 (7 bases each). Germline CDR1 is SGHAT and CDR2 is FQNNGV. The CDR3 covers 16 residues. Between the trimmed V and J ends, which lost 4 bases and 5 bases, there was a span of 20 bases.

About this clonotype itself: One junction end does not reproduce the germline sequence, and a read error may be involved. J is TRBJ2-2 and V is TRBV7-2; 10 nucleotides align to TRBD2. The CDR3 is 14 residues long. In germline, CDR1 is SGHTA, CDR2 FQGNSA. This chain's CDR3 is CDSSLAGGTGELFF. In DNA form, the CDR3 reads TGTGACAGCAGCTTAGCGGGGGGTACCGGGGAGCTGTTTTTT.

This clonotype was observed at least ten times. The chain couples TRBV7-8 to TRBJ2-1; a weak D match, TRBD2 (5 bases). Germline loops: CDR1 SGHVS, CDR2 FQNEAQ. V lost 5 bases and J lost 2, with 13 bases in between. The CDR3 is 15 amino acids. The chain's CDR3 is CASSPNYGTYNEQFF. DNA of the CDR3: TGTGCCAGCAGCCCCAACTACGGGACCTACAATGAGCAGTTCTTC.

This clonotype was seen many times. This chain links TRBV20-1 with TRBJ2-1, with TRBD2 matching 9 bases. After removal of 1 base from V and 9 bases from J, the junction contained 4 bases not matched to a gene. This CDR3 has 13 residues. Per germline, CDR1 DFQATT and CDR2 SNEGSKA (reference sequence). CDR3 sequence: CSARGLAGTEQFF. For the CDR3, the DNA is TGCAGTGCTAGAGGGCTAGCGGGAACTGAGCAGTTCTTC.

This clonotype appeared many times. The chain recombines TRBV5-1 with TRBJ1-2; tentative D call: TRBD1 (5 bases). Trimming removed 0 bases from V and 4 bases from J, with 13 bases in between. CDR3 length: 15 residues. Germline-derived CDR1 and CDR2 are SGHRS and YFSETQ. The CDR3 spells CASSLGARVPYGYTF. The CDR3 bases are TGCGCCAGCAGCTTGGGGGCCAGGGTCCCCTATGGCTACACCTTC.

As for this clonotype: At one boundary the junction diverges from the germline segment, which might be a read error. The rearrangement uses TRBV13 and TRBJ2-1, with 14 bases matching TRBD2. The CDR3 extends over 20 amino acids. Germline loops: CDR1 PRHDT, CDR2 FYEKMQ (reference sequence). For the CDR3, the DNA is TGTGCCAGCTCTTCGGGGGAGACTAGCGGGGGGGTCCCCCGCTACAATAAGCAGTTCTTC. It codes for CASSSGETSGGVPRYNKQFF. Full variable domain (missing parts from reference TRBV13 and TRBJ2-1): AAGVIQSPRHLIKEKRETATLKCYPIPRHDTVYWYQQGPGQDPQFLISFYEKMQSDKGSIPDRFSAQQFSDYHSELNMSSLELGDSALYFCASSSGETSGGVPRYNKQFFGPGTRLTVL.

Only a few counts were recorded for this clonotype. The chain recombines TRBV29-1 with TRBJ2-3, with D possibly matching TRBD1 (5 bases). CDR3 length: 13 residues. The V end lost 4 bases, the J end lost 0 bases, and 8 bases lay between the germline ends. Germline loops: CDR1 SQVTM, CDR2 ANQGSEA. The chain's CDR3 is CSVAGSSTDTQYF. CDR3 nucleotides: TGCAGCGTTGCAGGGTCCAGCACAGATACGCAGTATTTT.

This clonotype was recorded at least ten times. The chain employs TRBV4-3 and TRBJ2-1; a possible D gene is TRBD1 (6 bases). The CDR3 extends over 18 amino acids. Per the germline V gene, CDR1 is LGHNA and CDR2 is YSLEER. Trimming took 3 bases from V and 4 from J, leaving 22 bases between them. The CDR3 DNA follows: TGCGCCAGCAGCCATCATTCCCAGGGGACGGAAGTATACAATGAGCAGTTCTTC. Protein product: CASSHHSQGTEVYNEQFF.

This clonotype was counted a few times. The chain links TRBV2 to TRBJ2-1, with 9 bases fitting TRBD2. CDR1 SNHLY and CDR2 FYNNEI come from the germline V gene. CDR3 length: 15 residues. Germline trimming cut 4 bases from V and 8 bases from J; bases unmatched to any gene: 9. The CDR3 is CASSAGREGWDEQFF. The CDR3 nucleotides are TGTGCCAGCAGTGCGGGGCGGGAGGGCTGGGATGAGCAGTTCTTC.

This clonotype was picked up a small number of times. CDR3 DNA: TGTGCCAGCAGTTACTCGGGTCTTGAGCAGTTCTTC. It translates to CASSYSGLEQFF. The chain is built from TRBV6-5 and TRBJ2-1; D not certain. Germline-derived CDR1 and CDR2 are MNHEY and SVGAGI. The CDR3 runs to 12 residues. Trimming shortened V by 0 bases and J by 9 bases, and 6 bases separated the two germline ends.

This clonotype was counted only a few times. The V and J genes are TRBV9 and TRBJ2-3; D not certain. Trimming took 3 bases from V and 3 from J, leaving 17 bases between them. The CDR3 totals 16 residues. Per germline, CDR1 SGDLS and CDR2 YYNGEE. The CDR3 protein is CASSGGSFGFTDTQYF. The DNA for the CDR3 is TGTGCCAGCAGCGGGGGATCTTTTGGTTTTACAGATACGCAGTATTTT.

The chain is built from TRBV12-3 or TRBV12-4 and TRBJ1-2; D is ambiguous. Trimming left V 6 bases short and J 5 bases short, with 10 bases between. CDR3 size: 12 residues. CDR3 residues: CASSTTNYGYTF. CDR3 nucleotide sequence: TGTGCCAGCAGCACCACAAATTATGGCTACACCTTC.

This clonotype was found many times. The DNA for the CDR3 is TGTGCCAGCAACCAAAATGCCAGAAGCTCCTACAATGAGCAGTTCTTC. Amino acids: CASNQNARSSYNEQFF. The chain recombines TRBV12-3 or TRBV12-4 with TRBJ2-1, with D unclear. This CDR3 is 16 amino acids long. V was cut by 7 bases and J by 0 bases, with 16 bases left in between.

This clonotype has ten or more counts. The V call is TRBV20-1, the J call TRBJ1-1, with TRBD1 matching over 8 bases. Germline-derived CDR1 and CDR2 are DFQATT and SNEGSKA (reference sequence). There are 15 residues in the CDR3. Trimming removed 3 bases from V and 0 bases from J; junction bases left unmatched: 6. The CDR3 here is CSASARDRLNTEAFF. The CDR3 DNA reads as TGCAGTGCTAGCGCCCGGGACAGGTTGAACACTGAAGCTTTCTTT.

This rearrangement joins TRBV12-3 or TRBV12-4 to TRBJ2-5, with a possible D match to TRBD2 (5 bases). The CDR3 runs to 14 residues. V was cut by 6 bases and J by 2 bases, with 13 bases left in between. The CDR3 DNA follows: TGTGCCAGCAGAAGCGGACGGTCTCAAGAGACCCAGTACTTC. Its protein is CASRSGRSQETQYF.

This clonotype was seen at least ten times. Here the CDR3 reads CASSPGFTEAFF. Here the CDR3 DNA reads TGTGCCAGCAGCCCAGGGTTCACTGAAGCTTTCTTT. This chain links TRBV12-3 or TRBV12-4 with TRBJ1-1; the D gene is possibly TRBD1 (5 bases). Trimming removed 6 bases from V and 4 bases from J, with 9 bases in between. This CDR3 spans 12 amino acids.

This clonotype has only a few counts. The chain combines TRBV2 with TRBJ2-7; maybe TRBD2 (6 bases). The CDR3 extends over 14 amino acids. V lost 3 bases, J lost 7 bases, and 16 bases lay in between. Germline loops: CDR1 SNHLY, CDR2 FYNNEI. In DNA, the CDR3 is TGTGCCAGCAGTGAGCCGGGACTCCCGGAGGAGCAGTACTTC. It yields the protein CASSEPGLPEEQYF.

In this sample, this clonotype turned up a few times. The rearrangement uses TRBV3-1 and TRBJ2-7; maybe TRBD2 (5 bases). V was cut by 0 bases and J by 1 base, with 13 bases left in between. This CDR3 region has 16 residues. CDR1 is LGHDT and CDR2 is YNNKEL in the germline V gene (reference sequence). CDR3 DNA: TGTGCCAGCAGCCAAGATGCCGGGGAAAGGTCCTACGAGCAGTACTTC. This encodes CASSQDAGERSYEQYF.

V gene TRBV4-3 combines with J gene TRBJ2-1; 12 positions match TRBD2. The V and J ends lost 5 bases and 8 bases, in that order; junction bases with no gene match: 10. Germline V gene sequence: CDR1 LGHNA, CDR2 YSLEER. The CDR3 covers 16 residues. CDR3 sequence (DNA): TGCGCCAGCAGCTCCACTAGCGGGAGGTCTGTCCATGAGCAGTTCTTC. This translates into CASSSTSGRSVHEQFF.

V and J are TRBV14 and TRBJ2-1; D ambiguous. Germline values: CDR1 SGHDN, CDR2 FVKESK. The V gene lost 1 base and the J gene lost 12 bases, with 7 bases spanning the gap. This CDR3 has 11 residues. The CDR3 loop reads CASSQGLGQFF. The CDR3 bases are TGTGCCAGCAGCCAAGGCCTAGGGCAGTTCTTC.